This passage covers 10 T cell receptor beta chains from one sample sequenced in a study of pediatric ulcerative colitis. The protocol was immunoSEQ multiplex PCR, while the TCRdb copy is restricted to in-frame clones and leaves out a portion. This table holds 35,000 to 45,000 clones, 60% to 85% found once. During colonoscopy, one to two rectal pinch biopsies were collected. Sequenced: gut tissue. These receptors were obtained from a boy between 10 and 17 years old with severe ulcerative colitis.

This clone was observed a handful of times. The CDR3 region is CAIRTGGTDGYTF. The CDR3 bases are TGTGCCATCAGAACAGGGGGCACAGATGGCTACACCTTC. The chain combines TRBV10-3 with TRBJ1-2, with 9 bases aligning to TRBD1. CDR1 and CDR2 (germline): ENHRY, SYGVKD. CDR3 size: 13 residues. V lost 6 bases and J lost 6; bases outside the gene matches: 5.

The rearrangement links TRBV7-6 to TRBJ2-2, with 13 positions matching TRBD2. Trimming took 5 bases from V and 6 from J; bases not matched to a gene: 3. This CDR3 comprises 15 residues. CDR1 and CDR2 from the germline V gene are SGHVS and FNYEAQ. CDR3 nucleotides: TGTGCCAGCAGCCGTGGACTAGCGGGGGCCGGGGAGCTGTTTTTT. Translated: CASSRGLAGAGELFF.

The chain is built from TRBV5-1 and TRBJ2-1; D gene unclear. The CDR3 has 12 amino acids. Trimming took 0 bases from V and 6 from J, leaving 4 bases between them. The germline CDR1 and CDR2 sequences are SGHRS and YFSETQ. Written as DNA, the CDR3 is TGCGCCAGCAGCTTGGACCTCAATGAGCAGTTCTTC. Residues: CASSLDLNEQFF.

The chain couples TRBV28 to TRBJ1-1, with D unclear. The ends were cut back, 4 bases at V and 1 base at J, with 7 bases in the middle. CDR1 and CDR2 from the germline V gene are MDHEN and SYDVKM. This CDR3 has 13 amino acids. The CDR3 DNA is TGTGCCAGCAGTTACAGCAAGAACACTGAAGCTTTCTTT. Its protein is CASSYSKNTEAFF.

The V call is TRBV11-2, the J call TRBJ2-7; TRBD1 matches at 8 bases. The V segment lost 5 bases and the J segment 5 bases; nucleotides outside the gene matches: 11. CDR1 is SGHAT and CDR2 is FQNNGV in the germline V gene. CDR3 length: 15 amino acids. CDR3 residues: CASSTSDRESDEQYF. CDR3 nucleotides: TGTGCCAGCAGCACCTCGGACAGGGAAAGCGACGAGCAGTACTTC.

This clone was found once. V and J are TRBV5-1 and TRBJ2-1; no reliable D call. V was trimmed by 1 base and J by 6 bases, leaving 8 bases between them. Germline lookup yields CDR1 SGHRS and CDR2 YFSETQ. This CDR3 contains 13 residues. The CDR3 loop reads CASSLSTVNEQFF. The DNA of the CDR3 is TGCGCCAGCAGCTTGTCTACGGTCAATGAGCAGTTCTTC.

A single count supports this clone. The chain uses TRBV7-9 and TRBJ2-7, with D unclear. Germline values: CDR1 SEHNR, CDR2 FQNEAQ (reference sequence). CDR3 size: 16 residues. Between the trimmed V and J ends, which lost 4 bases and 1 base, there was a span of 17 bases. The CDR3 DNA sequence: TGTGCCAGCAGCTCCTTCCTCGGCTACAAGTCCTACGAGCAGTACTTC. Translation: CASSSFLGYKSYEQYF. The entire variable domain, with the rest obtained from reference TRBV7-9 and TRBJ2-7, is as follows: DTGVSQNPRHKITKRGQNVTFRCDPISEHNRLYWYRQTLGQGPEFLTYFQNEAQLEKSRLLSDRFSAERPKGSFSTLEIQRTEQGDSAMYLCASSSFLGYKSYEQYFGPGTRLTVT.

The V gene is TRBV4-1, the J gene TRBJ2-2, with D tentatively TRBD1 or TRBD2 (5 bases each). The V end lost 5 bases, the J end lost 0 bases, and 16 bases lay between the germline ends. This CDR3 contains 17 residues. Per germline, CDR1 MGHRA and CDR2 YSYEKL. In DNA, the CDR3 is TGCGCCAGCAGCTTAGAACCGTGGGGACCGAACACCGGGGAGCTGTTTTTT. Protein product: CASSLEPWGPNTGELFF.

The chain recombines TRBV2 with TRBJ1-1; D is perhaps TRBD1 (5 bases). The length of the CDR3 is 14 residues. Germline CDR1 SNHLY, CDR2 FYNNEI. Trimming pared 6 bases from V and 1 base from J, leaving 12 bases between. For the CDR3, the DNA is TGTGCCAGCAGGGGGGGATCGAGGAACACTGAAGCTTTCTTT. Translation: CASRGGSRNTEAFF. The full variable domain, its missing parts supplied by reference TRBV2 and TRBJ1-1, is EPEVTQTPSHQVTQMGQEVILRCVPISNHLYFYWYRQILGQKVEFLVSFYNNEISEKSEIFDDQFSVERPDGSNFTLKIRSTKLEDSAMYFCASRGGSRNTEAFFGQGTRLTVV.

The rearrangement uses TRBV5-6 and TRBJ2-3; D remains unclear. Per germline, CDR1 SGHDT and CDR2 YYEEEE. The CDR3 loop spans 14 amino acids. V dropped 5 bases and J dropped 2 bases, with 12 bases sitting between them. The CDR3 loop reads CASSGPANTDTQYF. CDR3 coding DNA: TGTGCCAGCAGTGGGCCAGCGAACACAGATACGCAGTATTTT.